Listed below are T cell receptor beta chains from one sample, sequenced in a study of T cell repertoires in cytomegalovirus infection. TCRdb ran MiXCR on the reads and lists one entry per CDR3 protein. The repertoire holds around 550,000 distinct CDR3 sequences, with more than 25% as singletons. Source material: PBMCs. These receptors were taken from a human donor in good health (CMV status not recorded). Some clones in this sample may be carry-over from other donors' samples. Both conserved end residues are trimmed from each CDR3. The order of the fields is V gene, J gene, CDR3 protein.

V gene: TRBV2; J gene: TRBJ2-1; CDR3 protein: ASRLHSDRNNEQF
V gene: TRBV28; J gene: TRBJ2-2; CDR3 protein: ASSGDTRNTGELF
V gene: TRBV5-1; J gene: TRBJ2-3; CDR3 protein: ASSFTGGDADTQY
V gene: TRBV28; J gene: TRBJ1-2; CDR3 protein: ASSLLDYGYT
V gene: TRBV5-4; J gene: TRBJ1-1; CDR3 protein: ASTPVAGSTEAF
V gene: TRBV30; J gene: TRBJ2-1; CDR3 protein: AWSVRRDWSRSYNEQF
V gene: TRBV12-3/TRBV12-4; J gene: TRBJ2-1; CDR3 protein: ASSSLDRGPYNEQF
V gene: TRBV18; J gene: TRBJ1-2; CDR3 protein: ASSPDDSLGYT
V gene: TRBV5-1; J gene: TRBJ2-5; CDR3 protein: ASRHSRGHGSETQY
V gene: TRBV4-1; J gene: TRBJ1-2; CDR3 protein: ASSQTSPTVGDGYT
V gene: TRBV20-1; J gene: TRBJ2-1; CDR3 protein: SARESRGLVFHEQF
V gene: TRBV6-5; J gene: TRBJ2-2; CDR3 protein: ASNPLGTNTGELF
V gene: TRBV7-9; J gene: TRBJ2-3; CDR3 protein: ASSSLLRREGLTDTQY
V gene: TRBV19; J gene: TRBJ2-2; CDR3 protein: ASSIVSRENTGELF
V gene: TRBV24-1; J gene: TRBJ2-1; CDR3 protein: ATSDLVAGSYNEQF
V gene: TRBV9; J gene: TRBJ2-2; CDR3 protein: ASSSMRGTSGRAVPGELF
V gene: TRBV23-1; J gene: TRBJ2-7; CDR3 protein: ASSQPDRVLHPYEQY
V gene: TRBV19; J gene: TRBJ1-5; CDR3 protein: ASSKGVGNQPQH
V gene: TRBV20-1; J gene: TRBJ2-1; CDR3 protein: SARDRLGATNEQF
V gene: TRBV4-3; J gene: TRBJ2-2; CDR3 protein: ASSQTGPINTGELF
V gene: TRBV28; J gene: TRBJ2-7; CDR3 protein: ASETSLAGGYEQY
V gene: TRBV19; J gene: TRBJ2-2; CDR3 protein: AVVASWNTGELF
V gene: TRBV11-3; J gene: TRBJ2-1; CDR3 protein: ASSSGRAAYNEQF
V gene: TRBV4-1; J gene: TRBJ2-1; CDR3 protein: ASSQDPSLGSSYNEQF
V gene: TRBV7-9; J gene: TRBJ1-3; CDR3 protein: ASELGPQGTGNTIY
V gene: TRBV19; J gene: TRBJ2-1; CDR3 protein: ASSIGTSGYNEQF
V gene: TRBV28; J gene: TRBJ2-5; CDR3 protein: ASSFFGQGGETQY
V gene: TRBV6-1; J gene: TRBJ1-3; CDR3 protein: ATETDRRSGNTIY
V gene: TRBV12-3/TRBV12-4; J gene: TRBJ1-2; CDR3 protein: ASSPTGTYGYT
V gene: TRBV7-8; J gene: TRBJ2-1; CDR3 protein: ASSSQGPFNEQF
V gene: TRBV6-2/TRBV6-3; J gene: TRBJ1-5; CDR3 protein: ASSYIMDRRISNQPQH
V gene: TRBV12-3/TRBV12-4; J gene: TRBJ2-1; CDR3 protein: ASTLSTGPSYNEQF
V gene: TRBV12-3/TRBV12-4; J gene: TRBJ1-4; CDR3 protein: ASSFGTGTEKLF
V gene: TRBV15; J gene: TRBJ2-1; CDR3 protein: ATTQGGGVPGNEQF
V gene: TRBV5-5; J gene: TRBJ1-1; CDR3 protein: ASSLRTAGLNTEAF
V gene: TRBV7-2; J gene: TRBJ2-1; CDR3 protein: ASSLAVENEQF
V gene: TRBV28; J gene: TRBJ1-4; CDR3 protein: ASRGFATNEKLF
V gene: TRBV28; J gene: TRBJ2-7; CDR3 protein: ASRISGPSYEQY
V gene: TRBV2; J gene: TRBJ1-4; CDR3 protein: ASSAHDTSNEKLF
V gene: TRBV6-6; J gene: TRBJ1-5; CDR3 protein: ASSYLAGHSNQPQH
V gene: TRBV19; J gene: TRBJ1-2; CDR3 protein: ASSIGGASDSYGYT
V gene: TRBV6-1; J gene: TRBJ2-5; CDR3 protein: ASSIGQNQETQY
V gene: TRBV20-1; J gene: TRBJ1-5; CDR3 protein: SASGQGKDQPQH
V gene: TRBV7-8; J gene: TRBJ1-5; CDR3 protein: ASSTTQGNQPQH
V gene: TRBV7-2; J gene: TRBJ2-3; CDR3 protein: ASSPRRTSTDTQY
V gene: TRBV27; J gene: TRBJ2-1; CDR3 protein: ASSLTAELRAGNEQF
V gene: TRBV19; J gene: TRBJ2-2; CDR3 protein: ASSRDRGPTGELF